The next 17 T cell receptor beta chains were all read from a single sample in a study of T-cell memory formation after mild COVID-19. TCRdb redid the calling of the 5' RACE reads with MiXCR, one entry per CDR3 protein. The table lists hundreds of thousands of distinct CDR3 sequences, around a quarter of them singletons, with around 13% in the top ten. Sequenced sample: PBMCs or a T cell subset sorted from them (not recorded which). The receptors were sampled from an adult woman who had mild COVID-19 (a few samples of this study predate the infection). Cell type and time point are not known.

The chain couples TRBV7-8 to TRBJ2-3; 9 nucleotides line up with TRBD2. The CDR3 sequence is 17 residues long. Germline V CDR1 and CDR2: SGHVS, FQNEAQ. V shed 1 base and J 8 bases; nucleotides not matched to a gene: 13. CDR3 DNA sequence: TGTGCCAGCAGCTTAGGCGTGCGGGAGGGGTTCCAGGTTACGCAGTATTTT. Translated, it gives CASSLGVREGFQVTQYF.

This clonotype occurred a few times. The CDR3 sequence: CASSQDSWQDTREAFF. CDR3 bases: TGCGCCAGCAGCCAAGATTCGTGGCAGGACACTCGAGAAGCTTTCTTT. The gene calls are TRBV4-3 and TRBJ1-1; maybe TRBD1 (5 bases). Trimming stripped 0 bases from V and 8 bases from J, with 19 bases between. Germline V gene data show CDR1 as LGHNA and CDR2 as YSLEER. This CDR3 has 16 residues.

The rearrangement uses TRBV20-1 and TRBJ2-7; possible D gene TRBD1, 5 bases. The germline gives CDR1 DFQATT, CDR2 SNEGSKA (reference sequence). V gave up 1 base and J gave up 6 bases, with 10 bases separating them. This CDR3 has 12 amino acids. The CDR3 loop is CSARAGYVEQYF. Here the CDR3 DNA reads TGCAGTGCTAGAGCAGGGTACGTCGAGCAGTACTTC.

This clonotype has a handful of counts. The gene calls are TRBV7-6 and TRBJ1-5; possible D gene TRBD1, 6 bases. V was clipped by 3 bases and J by 4 bases, with 10 bases between them. From germline, CDR1 is SGHVS and CDR2 FNYEAQ. The CDR3 consists of 14 residues. The DNA for the CDR3 is TGTGCCAGCAGCTTTGGGGGCCTAAATCAGCCCCAGCATTTT. This encodes CASSFGGLNQPQHF.

The rearrangement uses TRBV7-6 and TRBJ2-7, with 12 bases identical to TRBD1. The CDR3 is made up of 16 amino acids. Germline CDR1 reads SGHVS; CDR2 reads FNYEAQ. J was trimmed by 5 bases and V by 5 bases; bases with no gene match: 10. Here the CDR3 DNA reads TGTGCCAGCAGCCCCCTCCCGGGACAGGGGGCCCACGAGCAGTACTTC. The encoded protein is CASSPLPGQGAHEQYF.

V is TRBV19 and J is TRBJ1-2; 8 nucleotides align to TRBD1. J lost 4 bases, V lost 5 bases, and 3 bases had no gene match. The CDR3 length is 13 residues. Germline V gene data show CDR1 as LNHDA and CDR2 as SQIVND (reference sequence). DNA of the CDR3: TGTGCCAGTAGTGCTACAGGGGGCTATGGCTACACCTTC. Protein: CASSATGGYGYTF.

The chain has TRBV5-1 and TRBJ1-1, with a tentative D call TRBD1 (5 bases). The germline V and J ends were trimmed by 0 bases and 5 bases, with 11 bases remaining between them. This CDR3 has 14 residues. The germline V gene encodes CDR1 SGHRS and CDR2 YFSETQ. CDR3 residues: CASSLGPRGTEAFF. CDR3 nucleotide sequence: TGCGCCAGCAGCTTGGGGCCGCGGGGGACTGAAGCTTTCTTT.

Only a few counts were recorded for this clonotype. The DNA for the CDR3 is TGCGCCAGCAGCCAACTATCCGCCGGACAGGGGTACTATGGCTACACCTTC. Amino acids: CASSQLSAGQGYYGYTF. The rearrangement joins TRBV4-1 to TRBJ1-2; the match to TRBD1 covers 9 bases. Germline values: CDR1 MGHRA, CDR2 YSYEKL. The junction had 10 bases not matched to a gene; V was cut back by 2 bases and J by 3 bases. This CDR3 comprises 17 residues.

This chain connects TRBV5-1 to TRBJ2-3, with 12 positions matching TRBD2. The J segment lost 0 bases and the V segment lost 6 bases, leaving 5 bases of the junction unmatched. The CDR3 loop spans 16 amino acids. Germline V gives CDR1 SGHRS, CDR2 YFSETQ. CDR3 sequence: CASTTGLAGSTDTQYF. CDR3 in DNA: TGCGCCAGCACAACAGGACTAGCGGGGAGCACAGATACGCAGTATTTT.

This clonotype was detected a few times. CDR3 coding DNA: TGTGCCAGCAGCCCGATCAGCGGGAGCGCCTACGAGCAGTACTTC. This gives the protein CASSPISGSAYEQYF. V is TRBV12-3 or TRBV12-4 and J is TRBJ2-7, with 8 bases lining up with TRBD2. J gave up 2 bases and V 6 bases, and 9 bases lay outside the gene matches. The CDR3 sequence is 15 residues long.

This chain joins TRBV9 and TRBJ2-6; D remains unclear. V was clipped by 0 bases and J by 2 bases, with 12 bases between them. This CDR3 contains 17 residues. Per the germline V gene, CDR1 is SGDLS and CDR2 is YYNGEE. In nucleotides, the CDR3 is TGTGCCAGCAGCGTAGACGCGTGGAGCGCTGGGGCCAACGTCCTGACTTTC. This encodes CASSVDAWSAGANVLTF.

The chain joins TRBV5-4 to TRBJ1-1, with TRBD1 as a possible D gene (5 bases). Germline CDR1 SGHNT, CDR2 YYREEE (reference sequence). The V end lost 4 bases, the J end lost 6 bases, and 16 bases lay between the germline ends. CDR3 size: 14 residues. CDR3 residues: CASSPGLEKAEAFF. In DNA form, the CDR3 reads TGTGCCAGCAGCCCAGGGTTGGAGAAGGCTGAAGCTTTCTTT.

This CDR3 is CASRAGTGGRTEAFF. CDR3 DNA sequence: TGTGCCAGCAGGGCCGGGACAGGGGGGAGGACTGAAGCTTTCTTT. This rearrangement joins TRBV12-3 or TRBV12-4 to TRBJ1-1; 11 nucleotides align to TRBD1. Trimming took 6 bases from V and 5 from J; bases not matched to a gene: 8. The CDR3 runs to 15 residues.

V and J are TRBV29-1 and TRBJ2-3, with TRBD2 matching 9 bases. Germline V gene sequence: CDR1 SQVTM, CDR2 ANQGSEA. The CDR3 is 16 residues long. Trimming cost V 3 bases and J 0 bases; bases outside gene matches: 7. CDR3 protein: CSVEGVTSGSTDTQYF. The DNA for the CDR3 is TGCAGCGTTGAGGGAGTGACTAGCGGTAGCACAGATACGCAGTATTTT.

The chain employs TRBV14 and TRBJ2-1; D ambiguous. Germline CDR1 SGHDN, CDR2 FVKESK. This CDR3 region has 15 residues. V lost 2 bases, J lost 1 base, and 9 bases lay in between. The CDR3: CASSQNWGSYNEQFF. CDR3 DNA sequence: TGTGCCAGCAGCCAAAACTGGGGATCCTACAATGAGCAGTTCTTC. Filled out from reference TRBV14 and TRBJ2-1, the complete variable domain reads EAGVTQFPSHSVIEKGQTVTLRCDPISGHDNLYWYRRVMGKEIKFLLHFVKESKQDESGMPNNRFLAERTGGTYSTLKVQPAELEDSGVYFCASSQNWGSYNEQFFGPGTRLTVL.

The chain recombines TRBV6-1 with TRBJ2-2; possible D gene TRBD1, 6 bases. The CDR3 extends over 18 amino acids. The V end was cut by 4 bases, the J end by 1 base, with 19 bases between. Germline CDR1 is MNHNS and CDR2 is SASEGT. CDR3 nucleotides: TGTGCCAGCAGTGTTATTTTTAGAGGGGGATTGAACACCGGGGAGCTGTTTTTT. It codes for CASSVIFRGGLNTGELFF.

The rearrangement uses TRBV20-1 and TRBJ2-7; 9 bases are a match to TRBD2. The V gene end was trimmed by 5 bases and the J gene end by 3 bases; junction bases not matched to a gene: 8. The germline gives CDR1 DFQATT, CDR2 SNEGSKA (reference sequence). CDR3 length: 14 amino acids. The CDR3, as DNA: TGCAGTGCTTTCTCCGGGACTAGCATCTACGAGCAGTACTTC. It is translated as CSAFSGTSIYEQYF.